The 17 T cell receptor beta chains reported below all come from one sample, sequenced in a study of T cells in Graves' hyperthyroidism and ophthalmopathy. There were TCR beta CDR3 regions amplified from RNA transcripts. The HTBI primer set drove a first-round RT-PCR of the TCR CDR3. Each CDR3 protein gets one entry after TCRdb re-called the multiplex PCR reads with MiXCR. The profile covers 650,000 to 700,000 distinct CDR3 sequences, with around a sixth appearing a single time and about a sixth taken by the ten largest. What was sequenced was blood. These receptors all come from a man aged 50-60 years with Graves' hyperthyroidism.

This clonotype has only a few counts. A much larger clone lies a single base off, so this may be a read error. The rearrangement joins TRBV28 to TRBJ2-5; a weak D match, TRBD2 (6 bases). The CDR3 has 12 amino acids. Germline loops: CDR1 MDHEN, CDR2 SYDVKM. The V and J ends lost 10 bases and 5 bases respectively, with 14 bases between them. The DNA for the CDR3 is TGTGCCAACATGGAAAGCGGGGAGACCCAGTACTTC. Amino acids: CANMESGETQYF.

For this clonotype: Compared with germline, one end of the junction differs, possibly owing to a read error. The V and J genes are TRBV7-2 and TRBJ1-4; D is undetermined. The CDR3 contains 14 residues. Germline loops: CDR1 SGHTA, CDR2 FQGNSA. CDR3 loop: CASSLDATNGKLFF. DNA for the CDR3: TGTGCCAGCAGCTTGGACGCCACTAATGGAAAACTGTTTTTT.

Note on this clonotype: This may come from a read error, since a much larger clone is one base off. V usage is TRBV7-2 and J usage is TRBJ1-5; TRBD1 matches 9 bases. The CDR3 has 15 residues. Germline values: CDR1 SGHTA, CDR2 FQGNSA. CDR3 sequence (DNA): TGTGCCAGCAGCTTAGAACAGGGGGCGAATCAGCCCCAGCAGTTT. Its translation is CASSLEQGANQPQQF. The complete variable domain, with remaining parts taken from reference TRBV7-2 and TRBJ1-5, reads GAGVSQSPSNKVTEKGKDVELRCDPISGHTALYWYRQSLGQGLEFLIYFQGNSAPDKSGLPSDRFSAERTGGSVSTLTIQRTQQEDSAVYLCASSLEQGANQPQQFGDGTRLSIL.

This clonotype was counted only a few times. The gene calls are TRBV19 and TRBJ1-5; D is uncertain. The CDR3 loop spans 13 amino acids. Germline values: CDR1 LNHDA, CDR2 SQIVND (reference sequence). Between the trimmed V and J ends, which lost 2 bases and 5 bases, there was a span of 7 bases. CDR3 in amino acids: CASSILIHQPQHF. The CDR3 nucleotides read TGTGCCAGTAGTATATTGATCCATCAGCCCCAGCATTTT.

The rearrangement uses TRBV19 and TRBJ2-1, with 13 bases matching TRBD2. The CDR3 consists of 16 residues. Trimming cost V 2 bases and J 9 bases; bases outside gene matches: 7. The germline gives CDR1 LNHDA, CDR2 SQIVND (reference sequence). For the CDR3, the DNA is TGTGCCAGTAGTATACCCCTCGGACTAGCGGGAGCTGAGCAGTTCTTC. Residues: CASSIPLGLAGAEQFF.

This chain joins TRBV20-1 and TRBJ1-5; the D is unclear. V lost 0 bases and J lost 0, with 6 bases in between. The CDR3 runs 14 residues. Germline assignment: CDR1 DFQATT and CDR2 SNEGSKA (reference sequence). The CDR3 sequence: CSARDRVSNQPQHF. The CDR3 region has the DNA TGCAGTGCTAGAGATAGGGTTAGCAATCAGCCCCAGCATTTT.

This clonotype was picked up a small number of times. The chain recombines TRBV30 with TRBJ2-1; D is unclear. The CDR3 is 17 amino acids. Germline V gene data show CDR1 as GTSNPN and CDR2 as SVGIG (reference sequence). V was clipped by 0 bases and J by 0 bases, with 15 bases between them. CDR3 in DNA: TGTGCCTGGAGTGTCGAAAGGGCTTACATCTCCTACAATGAGCAGTTCTTC. Its protein product is CAWSVERAYISYNEQFF. The whole variable domain, filled in from reference TRBV30 and TRBJ2-1, reads SQTIHQWPATLVQPVGSPLSLECTVEGTSNPNLYWYRQAAGRGLQLLFYSVGIGQISSEVPQNLSASRPQDRQFILSSKKLLLSDSGFYLCAWSVERAYISYNEQFFGPGTRLTVL.

The chain links TRBV7-9 to TRBJ2-7; D ambiguous. Germline V lookup: CDR1 SEHNR, CDR2 FQNEAQ (reference sequence). The CDR3 consists of 17 residues. V gave up 4 bases and J gave up 7 bases, with 26 bases separating them. CDR3 amino acids: CASSSFVQVQVTLEQYF. CDR3 sequence (DNA): TGTGCCAGCAGCTCATTCGTGCAGGTCCAAGTAACTTTGGAGCAGTACTTC.

The gene calls are TRBV12-3 or TRBV12-4 and TRBJ2-5, with D uncertain. Between the trimmed V and J ends, which lost 5 bases and 3 bases, there was a span of 13 bases. The CDR3 loop spans 14 amino acids. The CDR3 DNA reads TGTGCCAGCAGTCCCCGTCAGTGGGAAGAGACCCAGTACTTC. The encoded protein is CASSPRQWEETQYF.

Many counts were recorded for this clonotype. V usage is TRBV2 and J usage is TRBJ2-3; 14 bases line up with TRBD2. Germline CDR1 reads SNHLY; CDR2 reads FYNNEI. Losses at the gene ends were 2 bases for V and 3 bases for J; bases not matched to a gene: 4. The CDR3 spans 17 residues. The CDR3: CASSEKGLAGATDTQYF. CDR3 bases: TGTGCCAGCAGTGAAAAGGGACTAGCGGGAGCGACAGATACGCAGTATTTT.

Details on this clonotype: At one of its ends the junction is not consistent with the germline gene, which may arise from a read error. This chain connects TRBV18 to TRBJ2-5; 8 bases map to TRBD1. The germline CDR1 and CDR2 sequences are KGHSH and LQKENI. The CDR3 extends over 16 amino acids. The CDR3 DNA reads TGTGCCAGCTCAACACCGACAGGGGCCGCCCAAGAGACCCAGTACTTC. Translated, it gives CASSTPTGAAQETQYF.

This clonotype was observed a handful of times. The gene calls are TRBV4-1 and TRBJ1-4; D perhaps matches TRBD1 (5 bases). The CDR3 covers 15 residues. V was trimmed by 4 bases and J by 0 bases, leaving 9 bases between them. CDR1 and CDR2 from the germline V gene are MGHRA and YSYEKL. Written as DNA, the CDR3 is TGCGCCAGCAGCCGTTGGGGGTCAACTAATGAAAAACTGTTTTTT. It specifies CASSRWGSTNEKLFF.

At least ten counts were recorded for this clonotype. V gene TRBV20-1 combines with J gene TRBJ2-1, with 7 bases identical to TRBD1. This CDR3 has 14 residues. CDR1 is DFQATT, CDR2 SNEGSKA, per germline (reference sequence). V dropped 0 bases and J dropped 4; count of bases not matched to a gene: 3. This chain's CDR3 is CSARDLGQYNEQFF. The CDR3, as DNA: TGCAGTGCTAGAGACCTGGGACAGTACAATGAGCAGTTCTTC.

The V gene is TRBV7-6, the J gene TRBJ2-2, with TRBD2 matching 7 bases. CDR3 length equals 15 residues. V shed 1 base, J shed 7 bases, and the junction held 6 bases outside the gene matches. Germline V gene sequence: CDR1 SGHVS, CDR2 FNYEAQ. This CDR3 reads CASSLGSGVRGELFF. The CDR3 DNA follows: TGTGCCAGCAGCTTAGGCAGCGGGGTCCGCGGGGAGCTGTTTTTT.

This clonotype came up many times. V usage is TRBV15 and J usage is TRBJ1-3; D not resolved. V was cut by 0 bases and J by 0 bases, with 6 bases left in between. The V gene's germline CDR1 is LNHNV and CDR2 YYDKDF (reference sequence). The CDR3 is 15 amino acids. CDR3 loop: CATSRDPDSGNTIYF. CDR3 nucleotide sequence: TGTGCCACCAGCAGAGATCCGGACTCTGGAAACACCATATATTTT. Full variable domain (missing parts from reference TRBV15 and TRBJ1-3): DAMVIQNPRYQVTQFGKPVTLSCSQTLNHNVMYWYQQKSSQAPKLLFHYYDKDFNNEADTPDNFQSRRPNTSFCFLDIRSPGLGDTAMYLCATSRDPDSGNTIYFGEGSWLTVV.

This clonotype came up many times. The rearrangement joins TRBV25-1 to TRBJ2-3; D gene ambiguous. The CDR3 sequence is 16 residues long. Trimming took 3 bases from V and 0 from J, leaving 13 bases between them. Germline assignment: CDR1 MGHDK and CDR2 SYGVNS. The CDR3 DNA reads TGTGCCAGCAGTGAGGGAAAAGTTTCTAGCACAGATACGCAGTATTTT. Amino acids: CASSEGKVSSTDTQYF.

The chain links TRBV28 to TRBJ2-7, with 11 nucleotides matching TRBD2. With 6 bases clipped from V and 5 bases from J, the junction kept 6 bases outside the gene matches. Germline V gene lookup returns CDR1 MDHEN and CDR2 SYDVKM. This CDR3 comprises 14 residues. DNA of the CDR3: TGTGCCAGCAGAACTAGCGGGGGCTTTGACGAGCAGTACTTC. This gives the protein CASRTSGGFDEQYF.